The subject of this entry is one TCR beta chain. This record belongs to a study of OX40 agonist ivuxolimab in advanced cancers. Study-level information: Clinicians treated patients with ivuxolimab, an agonistic anti-OX40 (CD134) antibody.

Using immunoSEQ multiplex PCR, the repertoire was profiled, and TCRdb retains in-frame clones only, with some absent. The table lists tens of thousands of clones, about 88% of them singletons. The ends lost 8 bases at V and 1 base at J; junction bases unmatched: 6. The CDR3 totals 14 residues. The germline CDR1 and CDR2 sequences are KGHSH and LQKENI. The chain combines TRBV18 with TRBJ1-1; 8 positions agree with TRBD1. The input for sequencing was CD4+ or CD8+ T cells sorted from blood, taken in a trial of the OX40 agonist ivuxolimab. This TCR came from an adult with an advanced solid tumor such as melanoma, head and neck, liver or kidney cancer. CDR3 sequence (DNA): TGTGCCAGCCGGATGACAGGGGCGAACACTGAAGCTTTCTTT. It yields the protein CASRMTGANTEAFF.